The 28 T cell receptor beta chains in this list originate from one sample, sequenced in a study of blood T cells in healthy people across ages. Through a sample-barcoded 5' primer and a J-beta primer mix, a second PCR was run for roughly 6 to 12 cycles. TCRdb redid the calling of the 5' RACE reads with MiXCR, one entry per CDR3 protein. The profile shows 800,000 to 950,000 distinct CDR3 sequences, approximately 35% of them singletons. Sequencing was performed on blood. These receptors were taken from a man aged 18 to 30 in good health.

V gene TRBV9 combines with J gene TRBJ2-7, with TRBD2 identical over 8 bases. Looked up from germline, CDR1 is SGDLS and CDR2 is YYNGEE. This CDR3 comprises 15 residues. V lost 3 bases, J lost 5 bases, and 10 bases stayed unmatched. Here the CDR3 reads CASSAGGLGSDEQYF. The CDR3 DNA is TGTGCCAGCAGCGCGGGGGGGTTAGGGTCCGACGAGCAGTACTTC.

J is TRBJ1-2 and V is TRBV4-1, with a weak D call TRBD1 (5 bases). The CDR3 is 15 amino acids. Germline-derived CDR1 and CDR2 are MGHRA and YSYEKL. V lost 0 bases and J lost 0, with 8 bases in between. This chain's CDR3 is CASSQETAANYGYTF. The CDR3 DNA sequence: TGCGCCAGCAGCCAAGAGACAGCTGCTAACTATGGCTACACCTTC.

The chain carries TRBV9 and TRBJ1-5; the match to TRBD1 covers 8 bases. There are 15 residues in the CDR3. V lost 3 bases and J lost 4; bases outside the gene matches: 6. Germline V gene data show CDR1 as SGDLS and CDR2 as YYNGEE. CDR3 in amino acids: CASSASTGGNQPQHF. DNA of the CDR3: TGTGCCAGCAGCGCCAGTACAGGGGGTAATCAGCCCCAGCATTTT.

This clonotype was recorded at least ten times. The CDR3: CASSRGGGGNEQFF. The CDR3, as DNA: TGTGCCAGCAGCCGTGGGGGCGGGGGTAATGAGCAGTTCTTC. The chain combines TRBV11-1 with TRBJ2-1; D possibly corresponds to TRBD2 (7 bases). There are 14 residues in the CDR3. V was shortened by 5 bases and J by 7 bases, with 15 bases between the two germline ends. Germline CDR1 reads SGHAT; CDR2 reads FQDESV (reference sequence).

This clonotype occurred a few times. The chain carries TRBV9 and TRBJ1-2; D gene uncertain. The CDR3 covers 16 residues. The ends were cut back, 0 bases at V and 1 base at J, with 13 bases in the middle. Germline-derived CDR1 and CDR2 are SGDLS and YYNGEE. CDR3 region: CASSVEPGLFNYGYTF. The CDR3 region has the DNA TGTGCCAGCAGCGTAGAGCCGGGCTTATTTAACTATGGCTACACCTTC.

This clonotype has just one count. This may arise from a read error, as a much more abundant clone is one base away. V is TRBV7-8 and J is TRBJ2-1, with D uncertain. The germline V gene encodes CDR1 SGHVS and CDR2 FQNEAQ. Trimming removed 5 bases at V and 7 bases at J, with 15 bases between. The CDR3 runs to 14 residues. The CDR3 sequence is CASSVIGWWNEQFF. The CDR3 DNA sequence: TGTGCCAGCAGCGTAATCGGCTGGTGGAATGAGCAGTTCTTC.

V gene TRBV2 combines with J gene TRBJ2-7; TRBD2 might be the D (5 bases). V lost 1 base to trimming and J lost 5 bases, with 15 bases between them. This CDR3 spans 15 amino acids. Germline V gives CDR1 SNHLY, CDR2 FYNNEI. In nucleotides, the CDR3 is TGTGCCAGCAGTGAAGACCCCAATGGAGGCGACGAGCAGTACTTC. Translating it yields CASSEDPNGGDEQYF.

The chain joins TRBV9 to TRBJ2-3; the match to TRBD2 covers 11 bases. The CDR3 has 16 amino acids. The junction had 3 bases not matched to a gene; V was cut back by 0 bases and J by 3 bases. Germline assignment: CDR1 SGDLS and CDR2 YYNGEE. CDR3 loop: CASSVAPSGGTDTQYF. DNA of the CDR3: TGTGCCAGCAGCGTAGCCCCTAGCGGGGGGACAGATACGCAGTATTTT.

The sample holds a few counts of this clonotype. V and J are TRBV12-3 or TRBV12-4 and TRBJ1-2; the D is unclear. This CDR3 comprises 15 residues. Trimming removed 4 bases from V and 13 bases from J, with 25 bases in between. CDR3 protein: CASSSDPFLGVGFTF. The DNA for the CDR3 is TGTGCCAGCAGTTCCGACCCCTTCCTTGGGGTCGGGTTCACCTTC.

CDR3 protein: CAWISGGRPGQFF. In DNA form, the CDR3 reads TGTGCCTGGATTAGCGGGGGGCGCCCCGGGCAGTTCTTC. The rearrangement joins TRBV30 to TRBJ2-1; 10 positions match TRBD2. Trimming removed 4 bases from V and 12 bases from J; junction bases left unmatched: 9. Germline assignment: CDR1 GTSNPN and CDR2 SVGIG (reference sequence). The CDR3 covers 13 residues.

The chain couples TRBV29-1 to TRBJ2-2, with D uncertain. The V gene lost 5 bases and the J gene lost 0 bases, with 4 bases spanning the gap. Per germline, CDR1 SQVTM and CDR2 ANQGSEA. The CDR3 covers 12 residues. Written as DNA, the CDR3 is TGCAGCGTTCAGGCGAACACCGGGGAGCTGTTTTTT. Protein product: CSVQANTGELFF.

The chain links TRBV20-1 to TRBJ2-2, with 12 positions matching TRBD2. The germline gives CDR1 DFQATT, CDR2 SNEGSKA (reference sequence). The trim removed 6 bases at V and 0 bases at J, leaving 5 bases unmatched. This CDR3 has 16 amino acids. CDR3 residues: CSAFASGGANTGELFF. The CDR3 nucleotides read TGCAGTGCGTTTGCTAGCGGGGGGGCGAACACCGGGGAGCTGTTTTTT.

In this sample, this clonotype turned up many times. The chain has TRBV12-3 or TRBV12-4 and TRBJ2-1; 12 positions agree with TRBD2. The J segment lost 6 bases and the V segment lost 5 bases, leaving 8 bases of the junction unmatched. The CDR3 is 16 residues long. CDR3 in amino acids: CASSQTSGGLLNEQFF. CDR3 nucleotide sequence: TGTGCCAGCAGTCAGACTAGCGGGGGATTGCTCAATGAGCAGTTCTTC.

Comment on this clonotype: This may come from a read error, since a much larger clone is one base off. The genes are TRBV20-1 and TRBJ2-1; D perhaps matches TRBD2 (5 bases). The germline CDR1 and CDR2 sequences are DFQATT and SNEGSKA (reference sequence). This CDR3 comprises 14 residues. The CDR3 DNA sequence: TGCAGTACTAGTTACGTAAAGACCTACAATGAGCAGTTCTTC. The encoded protein is CSTSYVKTYNEQFF.

The chain has TRBV9 and TRBJ2-1; unclear D gene. The V end was cut by 4 bases, the J end by 6 bases, with 11 bases between. This CDR3 is 13 amino acids long. CDR1 and CDR2 from the germline V gene are SGDLS and YYNGEE. The CDR3 protein is CASSQLQSNEQFF. CDR3 sequence (DNA): TGTGCCAGCAGCCAACTTCAGAGCAATGAGCAGTTCTTC.

The V call is TRBV7-9, the J call TRBJ1-6, with D unresolved. The CDR3 contains 14 residues. The germline CDR1 and CDR2 sequences are SEHNR and FQNEAQ (reference sequence). The V end was cut by 2 bases, the J end by 8 bases, with 10 bases between. DNA for the CDR3: TGTGCCAGCAGCTTAATTGTCGTGGATTCACCCCTCCACTTT. Translation gives CASSLIVVDSPLHF. Based on the CDR3 plus reference TRBV7-9 and TRBJ1-6, the full variable domain is DTGVSQNPRHKITKRGQNVTFRCDPISEHNRLYWYRQTLGQGPEFLTYFQNEAQLEKSRLLSDRFSAERPKGSFSTLEIQRTEQGDSAMYLCASSLIVVDSPLHFGNGTRLTVT.

This clonotype was seen only a few times. A much larger clone differs from this one at a single base, so this may be a read error. The rearrangement links TRBV12-3 or TRBV12-4 to TRBJ2-3; 7 bases are shared with TRBD2. J lost 4 bases, V lost 4 bases, and 8 bases had no gene match. CDR3 length: 15 residues. The CDR3 is CASSSGRAGSDTQYF. The CDR3 nucleotides are TGTGCCAGCAGTTCCGGAAGAGCGGGGTCAGATACGCAGTATTTT.

This chain connects TRBV29-1 to TRBJ1-1; 9 bases agree with TRBD1. The CDR3 contains 12 residues. V lost 6 bases, J lost 6 bases, and 5 bases stayed unmatched. Germline assignment: CDR1 SQVTM and CDR2 ANQGSEA. The CDR3 nucleotides read TGCAGCGTCGGACAGGGGAGTTCTGAAGCTTTCTTT. Translating it yields CSVGQGSSEAFF.

V gene TRBV6-2 or TRBV6-3 combines with J gene TRBJ2-7, with TRBD2 matching over 8 bases. This CDR3 comprises 17 residues. Germline V CDR1 and CDR2: MNHEY, SVGEGT. V was pared by 5 bases and J by 7 bases, with 19 bases of the junction left unmatched. The CDR3 loop reads CASSRPLFSGENNEQYF. The CDR3 DNA reads as TGTGCCAGCAGTCGTCCTCTTTTTAGCGGGGAGAACAATGAGCAGTACTTC.

The CDR3 region has the DNA TGTGCCAGCAGTTACTCGATAGTCAGGGGAGTCGAGACCCAGTACTTC. This sequence encodes CASSYSIVRGVETQYF. This chain links TRBV6-2 or TRBV6-3 with TRBJ2-5, with TRBD1 as a possible D gene (6 bases). The germline V gene encodes CDR1 MNHEY and CDR2 SVGEGT. V dropped 0 bases and J dropped 5 bases, with 16 bases sitting between them. CDR3 length: 16 amino acids.

The gene calls are TRBV27 and TRBJ2-1; D is uncertain. V lost 3 bases, J lost 2 bases, and 5 bases lay in between. Germline V gives CDR1 MNHEY, CDR2 SMNVEV (reference sequence). This CDR3 region has 13 residues. CDR3 amino acids: CASSFTPYNEQFF. For the CDR3, the DNA is TGTGCCAGCAGTTTTACACCCTACAATGAGCAGTTCTTC.

This clonotype came up a few times. This sequence joins TRBV20-1 and TRBJ2-5, with 7 bases that match TRBD2. After removal of 0 bases from V and 1 base from J, the junction contained 8 bases not matched to a gene. The CDR3 is 16 amino acids. CDR1 is DFQATT, CDR2 SNEGSKA, per germline (reference sequence). CDR3 residues: CSARDRQLASQETQYF. CDR3 in DNA: TGCAGTGCTAGAGATCGCCAACTAGCGAGCCAAGAGACCCAGTACTTC.

On this clonotype: A clone one base away is much larger, so this may be a read error. The gene calls are TRBV20-1 and TRBJ2-3, with 7 bases that match TRBD2. The J segment lost 4 bases and the V segment lost 3 bases, leaving 7 bases of the junction unmatched. The CDR3 extends over 14 amino acids. Looked up from germline, CDR1 is DFQATT and CDR2 is SNEGSKA (reference sequence). The CDR3 protein is CSASVEAGPDTQYF. CDR3 DNA sequence: TGCAGTGCTAGTGTGGAAGCGGGGCCAGATACGCAGTATTTT.

This clonotype appeared a few times. The chain uses TRBV7-2 and TRBJ2-7, with TRBD2 identical over 7 bases. After removal of 0 bases from V and 2 bases from J, the junction contained 13 bases not matched to a gene. Germline CDR1 reads SGHTA; CDR2 reads FQGNSA. The CDR3 is 18 amino acids. CDR3: CASSLAPLIGGGAYEQYF. DNA for the CDR3: TGTGCCAGCAGCTTAGCGCCCCTTATTGGCGGGGGAGCCTACGAGCAGTACTTC.

This clonotype was observed a single time. The V and J genes are TRBV5-1 and TRBJ2-1; TRBD2 matches at 9 bases. From germline, CDR1 is SGHRS and CDR2 YFSETQ. The CDR3 is made up of 16 amino acids. The junction had 9 bases not matched to a gene; V was cut back by 2 bases and J by 6 bases. CDR3 in amino acids: CASSFGGGGDRNEQFF. For the CDR3, the DNA is TGCGCCAGCAGCTTTGGAGGCGGGGGGGATCGCAATGAGCAGTTCTTC. Looking up the rest from reference TRBV5-1 and TRBJ2-1 gives the full variable domain: KAGVTQTPRYLIKTRGQQVTLSCSPISGHRSVSWYQQTPGQGLQFLFEYFSETQRNKGNFPGRFSGRQFSNSRSEMNVSTLELGDSALYLCASSFGGGGDRNEQFFGPGTRLTVL.

This rearrangement joins TRBV29-1 to TRBJ1-1; the match to TRBD1 covers 7 bases. Trimming removed 5 bases from V and 5 bases from J; junction bases left unmatched: 8. CDR3 length equals 13 residues. Germline CDR1 and CDR2: SQVTM and ANQGSEA. This chain's CDR3 is CSVRQTGRTEAFF. The CDR3 DNA is TGCAGCGTTAGGCAGACAGGGAGGACTGAAGCTTTCTTT.

Note on this clonotype: Germline is not matched at one junction end, which may reflect a read error. This chain connects TRBV9 to TRBJ2-3; 8 bases are shared with TRBD2. Germline CDR1 reads SGDLS; CDR2 reads YYNGEE. There are 16 residues in the CDR3. The CDR3 loop is CAGSVASGGMSDTQYF. The CDR3, as DNA: TGTGCCGGCAGCGTAGCGTCGGGGGGGATGTCAGATACGCAGTATTTT.

The V gene is TRBV20-1, the J gene TRBJ1-4; D call uncertain. Germline V lookup: CDR1 DFQATT, CDR2 SNEGSKA (reference sequence). The ends were cut back, 0 bases at V and 2 bases at J, with 7 bases in the middle. This CDR3 spans 14 amino acids. The CDR3 nucleotides read TGCAGTGCTAGAGATGCGGGGACTAATGAAAAACTGTTTTTT. The encoded protein is CSARDAGTNEKLFF.